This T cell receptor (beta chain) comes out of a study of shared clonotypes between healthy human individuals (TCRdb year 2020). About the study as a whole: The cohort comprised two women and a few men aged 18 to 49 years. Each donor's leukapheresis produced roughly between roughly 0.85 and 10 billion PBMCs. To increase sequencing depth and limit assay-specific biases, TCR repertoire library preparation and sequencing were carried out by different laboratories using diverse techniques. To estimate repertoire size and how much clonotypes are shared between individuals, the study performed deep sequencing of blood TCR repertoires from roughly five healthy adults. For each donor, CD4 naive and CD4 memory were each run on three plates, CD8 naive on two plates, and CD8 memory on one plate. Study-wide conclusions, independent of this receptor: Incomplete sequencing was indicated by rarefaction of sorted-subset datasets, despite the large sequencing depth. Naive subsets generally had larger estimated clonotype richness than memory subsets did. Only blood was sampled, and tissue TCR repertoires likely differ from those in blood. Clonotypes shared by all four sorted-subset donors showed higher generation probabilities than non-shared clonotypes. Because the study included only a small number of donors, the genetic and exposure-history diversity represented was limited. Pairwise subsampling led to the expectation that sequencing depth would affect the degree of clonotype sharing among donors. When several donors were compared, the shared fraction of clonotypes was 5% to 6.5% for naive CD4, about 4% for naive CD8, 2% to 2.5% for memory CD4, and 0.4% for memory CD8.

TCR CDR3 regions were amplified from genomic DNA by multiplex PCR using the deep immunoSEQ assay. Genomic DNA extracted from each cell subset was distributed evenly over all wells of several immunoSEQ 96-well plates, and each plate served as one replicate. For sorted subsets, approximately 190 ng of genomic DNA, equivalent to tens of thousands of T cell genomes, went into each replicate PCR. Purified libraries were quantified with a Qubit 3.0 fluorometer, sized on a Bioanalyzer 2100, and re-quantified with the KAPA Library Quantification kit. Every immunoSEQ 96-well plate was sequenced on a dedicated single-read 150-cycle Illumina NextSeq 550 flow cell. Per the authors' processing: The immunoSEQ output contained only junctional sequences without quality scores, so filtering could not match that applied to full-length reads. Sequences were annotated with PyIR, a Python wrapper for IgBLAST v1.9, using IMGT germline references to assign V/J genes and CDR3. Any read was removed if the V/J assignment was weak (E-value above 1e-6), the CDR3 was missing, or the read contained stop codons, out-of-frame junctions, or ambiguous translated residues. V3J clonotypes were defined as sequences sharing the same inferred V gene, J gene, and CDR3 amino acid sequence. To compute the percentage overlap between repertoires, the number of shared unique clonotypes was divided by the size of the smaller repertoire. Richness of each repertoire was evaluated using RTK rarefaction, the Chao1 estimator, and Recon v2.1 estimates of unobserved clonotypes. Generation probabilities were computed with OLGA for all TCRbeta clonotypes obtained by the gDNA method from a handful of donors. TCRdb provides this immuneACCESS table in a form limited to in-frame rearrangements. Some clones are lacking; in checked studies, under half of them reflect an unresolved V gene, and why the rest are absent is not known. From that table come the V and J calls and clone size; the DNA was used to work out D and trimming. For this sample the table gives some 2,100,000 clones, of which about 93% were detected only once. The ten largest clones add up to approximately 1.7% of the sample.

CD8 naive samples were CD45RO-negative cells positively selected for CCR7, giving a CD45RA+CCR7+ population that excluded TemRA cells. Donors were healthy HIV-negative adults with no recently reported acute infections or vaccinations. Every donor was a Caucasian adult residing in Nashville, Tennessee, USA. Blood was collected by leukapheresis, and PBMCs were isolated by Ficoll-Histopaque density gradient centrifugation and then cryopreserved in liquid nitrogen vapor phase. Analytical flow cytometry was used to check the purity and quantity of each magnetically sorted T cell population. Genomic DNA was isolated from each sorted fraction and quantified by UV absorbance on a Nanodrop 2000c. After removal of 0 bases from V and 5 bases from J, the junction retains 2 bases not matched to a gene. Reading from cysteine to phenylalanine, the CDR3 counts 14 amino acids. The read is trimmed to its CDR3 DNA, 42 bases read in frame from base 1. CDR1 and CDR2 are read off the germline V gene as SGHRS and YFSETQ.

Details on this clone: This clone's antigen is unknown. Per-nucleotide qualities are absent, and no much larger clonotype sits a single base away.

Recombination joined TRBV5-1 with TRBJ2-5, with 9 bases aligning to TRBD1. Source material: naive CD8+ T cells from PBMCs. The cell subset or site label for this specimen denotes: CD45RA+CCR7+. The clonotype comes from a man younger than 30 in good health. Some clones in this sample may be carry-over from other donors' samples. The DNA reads TGCGCCAGCAGCTTGGGAGACAGGGGGGAGACCCAGTACTTC. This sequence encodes CASSLGDRGETQYF.